This paragraph reports one T cell receptor (beta chain). The target antigen is unknown. Relative to the germline gene, one junction end is altered; a read error may explain this. Donors underwent one heparinised blood draw, 95 to 150 mL on average. This sample stems from a study of beta chain features in type 1 diabetes. Study details: Age, gender, cell numbers and subset yield matched between patients and controls. Regarding the study as a whole: An over-representation of cells with high TCR expression could result from cDNA sequencing. It was among patients, rather than healthy donors, that naive, central memory and Treg TCRB repertoires appeared more similar. Among all four CD4+ subsets, Type 1 diabetes patients had TCRB CDR3s that were moderately but significantly shorter.

The CDR3 has 10 residues. CDR1 is SEHNR, CDR2 FQNEAQ, per germline (reference sequence). Reverse transcription of all isolated RNA meant that expressed TCRB transcripts were sequenced. The method was immunoSEQ multiplex PCR; TCRdb's version includes in-frame clones alone and lacks a portion of them. The repertoire holds about 660,000 clones, with about 14% as singletons. Sequencing used naive CD4+ T cells from blood. This TCR was recovered from a man aged 18 to 35 with type 1 diabetes. The gene calls are TRBV7-9 and TRBJ1-2, with D unresolved. CDR3 DNA: TGTGCCAGCAGCTTAGGAGAGGATGACTTC. Translation gives CASSLGEDDF. Together with reference TRBV7-9 and TRBJ1-2, the CDR3 gives the full variable domain: DTGVSQNPRHKITKRGQNVTFRCDPISEHNRLYWYRQTLGQGPEFLTYFQNEAQLEKSRLLSDRFSAERPKGSFSTLEIQRTEQGDSAMYLCASSLGEDDFGSGTRLTVV.